A selection of T cell receptor beta chains follows, all from one sample in a study of blood T cell repertoires in COVID-19. Assay: immunoSEQ multiplex PCR; the TCRdb copy retains only in-frame clones and omits some. The sample holds fewer than 250,000 clones, roughly 80% seen once. Sequencing used peripheral blood. The receptors here all came from a woman aged 55 to 70 with active or convalescent COVID-19. CDR3s include the opening cysteine and the closing phenylalanine or tryptophan. D genes are given only for firm matches. Rows give clone size only sometimes, using once, few, many, or a class for an expanded clone.

v_gene: TRBV9; abundance: few; d_gene: TRBD2; j_gene: TRBJ2-2; CDR3aa: CASSVGRGTSNTGELFF; CDR3nt: TGTGCCAGCAGCGTAGGGCGGGGGACTTCAAACACCGGGGAGCTGTTTTTT
v_gene: TRBV15; abundance: -; d_gene: -; j_gene: TRBJ1-2; CDR3aa: CATSTHRDTGYGYTF; CDR3nt: TGTGCCACCAGCACCCACCGGGACACGGGTTATGGCTACACCTTC
v_gene: TRBV6-5; abundance: -; d_gene: TRBD1; j_gene: TRBJ2-3; CDR3aa: CASSFLQGKTDTQYF; CDR3nt: TGTGCCAGCAGTTTCCTACAGGGGAAAACAGATACGCAGTATTTT
v_gene: TRBV11-2; abundance: -; d_gene: -; j_gene: TRBJ2-7; CDR3aa: CASRPDKSYEQYF; CDR3nt: TGTGCCAGCAGACCGGACAAGTCCTACGAGCAGTACTTC
v_gene: TRBV11-1; abundance: -; d_gene: -; j_gene: TRBJ2-6; CDR3aa: CASSLKMGFWANVLTF; CDR3nt: TGTGCCAGCAGCCTGAAAATGGGCTTCTGGGCCAACGTCCTGACTTTC
v_gene: TRBV19; abundance: -; d_gene: -; j_gene: TRBJ1-6; CDR3aa: CASSRAPYNSPLHF; CDR3nt: TGTGCCAGTAGTCGCGCCCCATATAATTCACCCCTCCACTTT
v_gene: TRBV4-2; abundance: -; d_gene: TRBD1; j_gene: TRBJ2-1; CDR3aa: CASSQGDRGTYNEQFF; CDR3nt: TGTGCCAGCAGCCAGGGGGACAGGGGAACCTACAATGAGCAGTTCTTC
v_gene: TRBV2; abundance: -; d_gene: TRBD1; j_gene: TRBJ1-4; CDR3aa: CASSAISGTGSFYSNEKLFF; CDR3nt: TGTGCCAGCAGTGCTATATCCGGGACAGGGAGCTTCTATAGTAATGAAAAACTGTTTTTT
v_gene: TRBV9; abundance: -; d_gene: TRBD2; j_gene: TRBJ2-1; CDR3aa: CASSVRLAGDAVGAEQFF; CDR3nt: TGTGCCAGCAGCGTCAGACTAGCGGGGGACGCAGTCGGGGCTGAGCAGTTCTTC
v_gene: TRBV5-1; abundance: -; d_gene: -; j_gene: TRBJ2-3; CDR3aa: CASSLEGRTRDTQYF; CDR3nt: TGCGCCAGCAGCTTGGAGGGGAGGACTCGAGATACGCAGTATTTT
v_gene: TRBV19; abundance: -; d_gene: TRBD1; j_gene: TRBJ1-4; CDR3aa: CASSHLRQGGNEKLFF; CDR3nt: TGTGCCAGTAGTCATCTCAGACAGGGGGGAAATGAAAAACTGTTTTTT
v_gene: TRBV5-5; abundance: -; d_gene: -; j_gene: TRBJ1-4; CDR3aa: CASSSLAAGGDEKLFF; CDR3nt: TGTGCCAGCAGCTCGCTGGCGGCGGGGGGCGATGAAAAACTGTTTTTT
v_gene: TRBV7-6; abundance: -; d_gene: -; j_gene: TRBJ2-5; CDR3aa: CASSLQDRLPQKETQYF; CDR3nt: TGTGCCAGCAGCCTCCAGGACAGACTGCCTCAAAAAGAGACCCAGTACTTC
v_gene: TRBV19; abundance: few; d_gene: TRBD2; j_gene: TRBJ2-7; CDR3aa: CASSPRLISGTGEQYF; CDR3nt: TGTGCCAGTAGCCCGAGGTTGATTAGCGGGACGGGGGAGCAGTACTTC
v_gene: TRBV5-6; abundance: -; d_gene: TRBD1; j_gene: TRBJ1-6; CDR3aa: CASPPFGTGPGYNSPLHF; CDR3nt: TGTGCCAGCCCCCCTTTCGGGACAGGCCCCGGATATAATTCACCCCTCCACTTT
v_gene: TRBV7-2; abundance: -; d_gene: -; j_gene: TRBJ2-5; CDR3aa: CASSLAGRQETQYF; CDR3nt: TGTGCCAGCAGCTTAGCGGGGCGCCAAGAGACCCAGTACTTC
v_gene: TRBV9; abundance: once; d_gene: TRBD2; j_gene: TRBJ2-1; CDR3aa: CASSVGAGAYNEQFF; CDR3nt: TGTGCCAGCAGCGTAGGGGCGGGAGCCTACAATGAGCAGTTCTTC
v_gene: TRBV5-1; abundance: -; d_gene: TRBD2; j_gene: TRBJ2-1; CDR3aa: CASSPLGGAGMYEQFF; CDR3nt: TGCGCCAGCAGCCCGCTGGGGGGAGCGGGAATGTATGAGCAGTTCTTC
v_gene: TRBV27; abundance: -; d_gene: -; j_gene: TRBJ1-5; CDR3aa: CASSLGVGQGSNQPQHF; CDR3nt: TGTGCCAGCAGTTTAGGTGTTGGGCAGGGTAGCAATCAGCCCCAGCATTTT
v_gene: TRBV7-9; abundance: -; d_gene: -; j_gene: TRBJ1-4; CDR3aa: CASSGRDFGKLFF; CDR3nt: TGTGCCAGCAGCGGCAGGGATTTTGGAAAACTGTTTTTT
v_gene: TRBV6-4; abundance: -; d_gene: -; j_gene: TRBJ1-5; CDR3aa: CASSDPRRNTQPQHF; CDR3nt: TGTGCCAGCAGTGACCCGAGGAGGAACACTCAGCCCCAGCATTTT
v_gene: TRBV14; abundance: -; d_gene: TRBD2; j_gene: TRBJ2-3; CDR3aa: CASSQGLADGGDFYGDTQYF; CDR3nt: TGTGCCAGCAGCCAAGGTCTAGCGGACGGTGGGGACTTTTATGGAGATACGCAGTATTTT
v_gene: TRBV6-1; abundance: once; d_gene: -; j_gene: TRBJ1-4; CDR3aa: CASSETGGPSEKLFF; CDR3nt: TGTGCCAGCAGTGAAACCGGGGGGCCGAGTGAAAAACTGTTTTTT
v_gene: TRBV2; abundance: few; d_gene: -; j_gene: TRBJ1-5; CDR3aa: CASSAVAHQPQHF; CDR3nt: TGTGCCAGCAGTGCGGTAGCTCATCAGCCCCAGCATTTT
v_gene: TRBV10-3; abundance: -; d_gene: -; j_gene: TRBJ2-4; CDR3aa: CAISEGAGGIAKNIQYF; CDR3nt: TGTGCCATCAGTGAAGGTGCAGGGGGGATAGCTAAAAACATTCAGTACTTC
v_gene: TRBV5-4; abundance: -; d_gene: TRBD1; j_gene: TRBJ1-1; CDR3aa: CASRRTGGTEAFF; CDR3nt: TGTGCCAGCAGACGGACAGGCGGCACTGAAGCTTTCTTT
v_gene: TRBV28; abundance: -; d_gene: -; j_gene: TRBJ1-2; CDR3aa: CASSRGGDNYGYTF; CDR3nt: TGTGCCAGCTCTAGGGGGGGCGATAACTATGGCTACACCTTC
v_gene: TRBV10-1; abundance: -; d_gene: TRBD2; j_gene: TRBJ2-3; CDR3aa: CASSTPAGDTDTQYF; CDR3nt: TGCGCCAGCAGTACACCAGCGGGAGACACAGATACGCAGTATTTT
v_gene: TRBV7-2; abundance: -; d_gene: -; j_gene: TRBJ2-5; CDR3aa: CASSYGHSSETQYF; CDR3nt: TGTGCCAGCAGCTACGGACATTCCTCAGAGACCCAGTACTTC
v_gene: TRBV4-2; abundance: -; d_gene: -; j_gene: TRBJ1-2; CDR3aa: CASSPTRGGSGYTF; CDR3nt: TGTGCCAGCAGCCCCACCCGTGGAGGTTCAGGCTACACCTTC
v_gene: TRBV5-1; abundance: -; d_gene: -; j_gene: TRBJ1-6; CDR3aa: CASSGGGLPNSPLHF; CDR3nt: TGCGCCAGCAGCGGGGGAGGGCTTCCCAATTCACCCCTCCACTTT
v_gene: TRBV30; abundance: -; d_gene: -; j_gene: TRBJ2-4; CDR3aa: CAWTNGGPQDIQYF; CDR3nt: TGTGCCTGGACGAACGGTGGTCCTCAGGACATTCAGTACTTC
v_gene: TRBV3-1/TRBV3-2; abundance: -; d_gene: -; j_gene: TRBJ1-5; CDR3aa: CASSQGTGSGQPQHF; CDR3nt: TGTGCCAGCAGCCAAGGGACTGGGTCCGGTCAGCCCCAGCATTTT
v_gene: TRBV30; abundance: -; d_gene: -; j_gene: TRBJ2-3; CDR3aa: CAWSVRTATDTQYF; CDR3nt: TGTGCCTGGAGTGTACGGACAGCCACAGATACGCAGTATTTT
v_gene: TRBV4-1; abundance: -; d_gene: TRBD2; j_gene: TRBJ2-1; CDR3aa: CASSQDPGLAGGNYNEQFF; CDR3nt: TGCGCCAGCAGCCAAGATCCAGGACTAGCGGGAGGGAACTACAATGAGCAGTTCTTC
v_gene: TRBV6-1; abundance: -; d_gene: TRBD2; j_gene: TRBJ2-1; CDR3aa: CASSDRTSGGANSYNEQFF; CDR3nt: TGTGCCAGCAGTGATCGTACTAGCGGGGGCGCCAACTCCTACAATGAGCAGTTCTTC
v_gene: TRBV5-1; abundance: -; d_gene: -; j_gene: TRBJ2-2; CDR3aa: CASSLSDVGSGELFF; CDR3nt: TGCGCCAGCAGCTTAAGTGATGTGGGCTCCGGGGAGCTGTTTTTT
v_gene: TRBV9; abundance: -; d_gene: TRBD2; j_gene: TRBJ2-1; CDR3aa: CASSRGGRNEQFF; CDR3nt: TGTGCCAGCAGCCGGGGGGGTCGGAATGAGCAGTTCTTC
v_gene: TRBV11-3; abundance: -; d_gene: TRBD1; j_gene: TRBJ2-5; CDR3aa: CASRNWTGGFETQYF; CDR3nt: TGTGCCAGCAGGAACTGGACAGGGGGCTTCGAGACCCAGTACTTC
v_gene: TRBV9; abundance: -; d_gene: -; j_gene: TRBJ2-1; CDR3aa: CASSVAPYNEQFF; CDR3nt: TGTGCCAGCAGCGTAGCTCCCTACAATGAGCAGTTCTTC
v_gene: TRBV5-1; abundance: -; d_gene: TRBD2; j_gene: TRBJ2-3; CDR3aa: CASSLEASGRTDTQYF; CDR3nt: TGCGCCAGCAGCTTGGAGGCTAGCGGACGCACAGATACGCAGTATTTT
v_gene: TRBV28; abundance: -; d_gene: TRBD1; j_gene: TRBJ1-2; CDR3aa: CASWTGGGYGYTF; CDR3nt: TGTGCCAGCTGGACAGGGGGCGGATATGGCTACACCTTC
v_gene: TRBV5-1; abundance: -; d_gene: -; j_gene: TRBJ2-7; CDR3aa: CASSLGLDREQYF; CDR3nt: TGCGCCAGCAGCTTGGGACTAGATCGCGAGCAGTACTTC
v_gene: TRBV29-1; abundance: -; d_gene: -; j_gene: TRBJ2-5; CDR3aa: CSVEATTRETQYF; CDR3nt: TGCAGCGTTGAAGCAACAACCCGAGAGACCCAGTACTTC